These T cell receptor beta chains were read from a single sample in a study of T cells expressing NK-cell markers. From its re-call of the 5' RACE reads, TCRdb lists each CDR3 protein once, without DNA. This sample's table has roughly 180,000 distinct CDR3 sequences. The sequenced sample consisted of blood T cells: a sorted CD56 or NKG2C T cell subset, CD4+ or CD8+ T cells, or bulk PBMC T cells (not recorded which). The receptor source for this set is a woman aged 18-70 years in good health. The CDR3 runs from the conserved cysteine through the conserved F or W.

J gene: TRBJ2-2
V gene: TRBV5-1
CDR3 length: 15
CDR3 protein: CASSLLTSSTGELFF

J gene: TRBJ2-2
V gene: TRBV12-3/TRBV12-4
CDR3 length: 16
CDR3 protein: CASRTGTGGRTGELFF

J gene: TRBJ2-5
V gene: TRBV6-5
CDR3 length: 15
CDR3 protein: CASSYSSGGWETQYF

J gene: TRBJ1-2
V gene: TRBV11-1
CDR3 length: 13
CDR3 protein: CASSPPGGNGYTF

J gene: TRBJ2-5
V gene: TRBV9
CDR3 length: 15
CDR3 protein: CASTTSGNSQETQYF

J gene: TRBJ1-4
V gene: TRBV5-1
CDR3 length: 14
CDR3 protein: CASSSQGAEEKLFF

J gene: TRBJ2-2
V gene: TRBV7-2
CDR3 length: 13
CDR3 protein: CASSLQTTGELFF

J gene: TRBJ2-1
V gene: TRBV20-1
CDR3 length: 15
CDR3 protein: CSARKGRSSDNEQFF

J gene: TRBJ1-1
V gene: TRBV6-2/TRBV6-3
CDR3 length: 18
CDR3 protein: CASTRSGFSGGLNTEAFF

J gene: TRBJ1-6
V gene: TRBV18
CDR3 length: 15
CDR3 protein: CASSRLTGENSPLHF

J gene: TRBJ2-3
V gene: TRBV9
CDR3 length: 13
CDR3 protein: CASSALAKDTQYF

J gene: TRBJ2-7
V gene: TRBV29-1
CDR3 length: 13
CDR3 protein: CSVTLGQGVEQYF

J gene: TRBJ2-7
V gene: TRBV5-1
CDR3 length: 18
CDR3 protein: CASSLSIGTGISSYEQYF

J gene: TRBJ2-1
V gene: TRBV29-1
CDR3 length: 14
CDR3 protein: CSATTSGRFYEQFF

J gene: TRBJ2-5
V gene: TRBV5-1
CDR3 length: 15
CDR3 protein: CASSLVTGVGETQYF

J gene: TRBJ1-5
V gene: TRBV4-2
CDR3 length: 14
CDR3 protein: CASSQVWFSGPQHF

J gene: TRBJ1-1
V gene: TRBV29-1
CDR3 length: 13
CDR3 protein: CSVDRGARTEAFF

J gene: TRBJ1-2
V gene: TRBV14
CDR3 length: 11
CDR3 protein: CASSQEYGYTF

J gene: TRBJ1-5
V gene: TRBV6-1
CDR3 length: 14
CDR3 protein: CASRIQGVKQPQHF